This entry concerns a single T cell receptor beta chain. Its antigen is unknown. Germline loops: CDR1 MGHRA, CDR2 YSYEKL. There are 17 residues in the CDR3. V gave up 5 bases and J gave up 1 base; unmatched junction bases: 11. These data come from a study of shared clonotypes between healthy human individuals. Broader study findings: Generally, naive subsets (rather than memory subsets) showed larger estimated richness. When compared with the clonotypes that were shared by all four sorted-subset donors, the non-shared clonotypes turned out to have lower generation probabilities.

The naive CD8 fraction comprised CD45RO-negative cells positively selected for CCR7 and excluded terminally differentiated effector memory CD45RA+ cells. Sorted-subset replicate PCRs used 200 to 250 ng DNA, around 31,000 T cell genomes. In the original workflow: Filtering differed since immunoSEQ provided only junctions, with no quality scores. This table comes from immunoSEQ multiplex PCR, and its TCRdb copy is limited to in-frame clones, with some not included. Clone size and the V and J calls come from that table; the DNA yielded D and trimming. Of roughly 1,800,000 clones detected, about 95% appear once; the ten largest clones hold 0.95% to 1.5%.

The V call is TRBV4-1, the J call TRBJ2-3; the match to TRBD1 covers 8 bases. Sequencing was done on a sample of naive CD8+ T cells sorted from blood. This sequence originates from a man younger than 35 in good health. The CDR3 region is CASSSKEKTGGTDTQYF. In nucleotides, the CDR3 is TGCGCCAGCAGCTCCAAAGAAAAGACAGGGGGCACAGATACGCAGTATTTT.